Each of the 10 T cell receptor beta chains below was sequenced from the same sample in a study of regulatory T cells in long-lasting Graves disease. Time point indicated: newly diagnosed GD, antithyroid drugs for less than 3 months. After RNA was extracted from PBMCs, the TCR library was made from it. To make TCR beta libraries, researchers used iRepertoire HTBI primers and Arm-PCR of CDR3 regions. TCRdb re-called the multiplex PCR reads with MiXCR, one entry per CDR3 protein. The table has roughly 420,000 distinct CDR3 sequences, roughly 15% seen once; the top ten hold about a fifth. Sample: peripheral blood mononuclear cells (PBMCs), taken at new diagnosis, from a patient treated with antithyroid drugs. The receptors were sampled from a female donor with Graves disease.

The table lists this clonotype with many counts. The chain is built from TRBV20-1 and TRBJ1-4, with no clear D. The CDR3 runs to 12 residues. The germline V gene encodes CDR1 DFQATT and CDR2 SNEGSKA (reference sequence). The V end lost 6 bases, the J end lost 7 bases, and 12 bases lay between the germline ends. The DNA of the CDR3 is TGCAGTGCCGAGGGCGCCAGTGAAAAACTGTTTTTT. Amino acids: CSAEGASEKLFF.

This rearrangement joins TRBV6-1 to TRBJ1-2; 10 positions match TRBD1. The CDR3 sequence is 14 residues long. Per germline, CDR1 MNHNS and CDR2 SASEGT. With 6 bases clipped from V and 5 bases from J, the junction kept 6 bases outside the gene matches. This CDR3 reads CASSTGTGAYGYTF. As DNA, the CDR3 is TGTGCCAGCAGCACCGGGACAGGGGCATATGGCTACACCTTC.

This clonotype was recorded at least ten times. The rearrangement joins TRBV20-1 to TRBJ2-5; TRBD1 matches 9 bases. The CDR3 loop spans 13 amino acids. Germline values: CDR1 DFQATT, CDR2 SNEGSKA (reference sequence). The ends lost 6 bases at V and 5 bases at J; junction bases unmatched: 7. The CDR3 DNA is TGCAGTGCCTACAGGGGGCGCAGGGAGACCCAGTACTTC. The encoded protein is CSAYRGRRETQYF.

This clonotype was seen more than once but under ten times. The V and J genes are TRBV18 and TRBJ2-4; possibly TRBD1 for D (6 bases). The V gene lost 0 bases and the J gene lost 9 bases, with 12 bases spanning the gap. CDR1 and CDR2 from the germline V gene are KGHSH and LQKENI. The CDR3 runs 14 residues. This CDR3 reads CASSPPTGTSIQYF. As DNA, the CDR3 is TGTGCCAGCTCACCACCAACAGGGACAAGCATTCAGTACTTC.

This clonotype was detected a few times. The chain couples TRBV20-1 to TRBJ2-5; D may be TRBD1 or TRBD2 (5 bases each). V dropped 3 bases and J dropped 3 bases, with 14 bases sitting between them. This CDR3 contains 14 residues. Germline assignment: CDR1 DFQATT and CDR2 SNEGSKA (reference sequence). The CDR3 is CSARGVAGKETQYF. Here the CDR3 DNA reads TGCAGTGCTAGGGGGGTGGCAGGAAAAGAGACCCAGTACTTC.

CDR3 amino acids: CASTQPGTGHQETQYF. The CDR3 DNA sequence: TGTGCCAGCACCCAGCCTGGGACAGGACACCAAGAGACCCAGTACTTC. The V and J genes are TRBV28 and TRBJ2-1, with 8 bases matching TRBD1. The DNA end lines up better with TRBJ2-5; the J call may be wrong. CDR1 is MDHEN and CDR2 is SYDVKM in the germline V gene. The CDR3 has 16 residues.

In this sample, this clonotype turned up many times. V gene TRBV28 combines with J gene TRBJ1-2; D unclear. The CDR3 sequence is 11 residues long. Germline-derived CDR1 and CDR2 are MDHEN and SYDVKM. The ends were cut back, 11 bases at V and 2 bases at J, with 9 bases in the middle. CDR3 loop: CAHGENYGYTF. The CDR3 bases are TGTGCCCACGGCGAAAACTATGGCTACACCTTC.

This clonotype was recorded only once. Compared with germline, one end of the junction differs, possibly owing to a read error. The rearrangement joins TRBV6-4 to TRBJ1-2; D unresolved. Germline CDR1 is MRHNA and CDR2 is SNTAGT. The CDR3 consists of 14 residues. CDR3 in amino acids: CANFTLSANYGYTF. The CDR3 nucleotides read TGCGCCAATTTTACACTCTCAGCGAACTATGGCTACACCTTC.

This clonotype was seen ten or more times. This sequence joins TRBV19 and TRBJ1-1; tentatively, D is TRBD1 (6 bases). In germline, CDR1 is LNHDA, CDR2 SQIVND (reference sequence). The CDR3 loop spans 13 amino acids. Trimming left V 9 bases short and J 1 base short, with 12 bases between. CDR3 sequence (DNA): TGTGCCAGCAGTTCCAGGGGGAACACTGAAGCTTTCTTT. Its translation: CASSSRGNTEAFF.

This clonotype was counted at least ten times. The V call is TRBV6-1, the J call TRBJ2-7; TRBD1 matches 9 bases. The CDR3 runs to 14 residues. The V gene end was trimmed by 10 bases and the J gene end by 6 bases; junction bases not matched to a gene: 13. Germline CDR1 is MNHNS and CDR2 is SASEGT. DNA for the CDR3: TGTGCCACCAAGGGGGACAGGGCCTTCCTCGAGCAGTACTTC. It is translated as CATKGDRAFLEQYF.